This T cell receptor (beta chain) was documented in a study of blood T cell repertoires in COVID-19. For the study at large: The samples span acute and convalescent COVID-19 from the United States, Italy and Spain. T cells, B-cell-depleted T cells, or PBMCs supplied cDNA or gDNA.

The table came from immunoSEQ multiplex PCR; TCRdb's copy has only in-frame clones and leaves some out. The profile covers roughly 250,000 clones, with over 80% appearing a single time and 0.95% to 1.5% taken by the ten largest. All enrollees were about 18 to 95 years old and from about 24 US areas. Sequencing was done on a sample of PBMCs or T cells enriched from blood (not recorded which). This TCR was recovered from a human donor in a cohort exposed to, infected with or recovered from COVID-19 (not recorded which). The donor label of this sample is uncertain.

The CDR3 here is CASSTLRGRDYEQYF. DNA for the CDR3: TGTGCCAGCAGCACTCTACGAGGCCGAGACTACGAGCAGTACTTC. The V gene is TRBV11-2, the J gene TRBJ2-7, with D hard to call. Trimming took off 5 bases at V and 3 bases at J, with 17 bases between the two ends. Germline lookup yields CDR1 SGHAT and CDR2 FQNNGV. The CDR3 runs to 15 residues.